This T cell receptor (beta chain) emerged from a study of siplizumab effects on memory and regulatory T cells (dated by TCRdb to the late 2010s). Concerning the study at large: The study looked at the effect of siplizumab, an anti-CD2 antibody, on alloreactive T-cell subsets in allogeneic mixed lymphocyte reactions made from human PBMCs. The study at large found these results: Compared with memory T cells, unstimulated naive T cells appeared more diverse, and naive cells seemed to make a substantial contribution to the alloresponse. For roughly 80-96% of proliferating CD4+ or CD8+ clones, no naive or memory phenotype could be assigned. The cumulative frequency of alloreactive sequences traceable to unstimulated CD4+ memory T cells was significantly reduced by siplizumab. Because sequences at frequencies below about 10^-5 were poorly captured, only a minor fraction of alloreactive clones could be mapped back to unstimulated subsets. Among mappable alloreactive CD4+ clones, an average Treg-derived fraction of roughly 70% was observed with siplizumab, compared with 25% to 30% in control reactions. No functional confirmation was obtained for the suppressive function of proliferating Tregs from siplizumab cultures.

This clone showed up just once. Its antigen target is currently unknown. Base-call qualities are not available, and no considerably larger clone is one nucleotide away. TCRbeta CDR3 sequencing was performed on sorted unstimulated T cells and on proliferating T cells recovered from mixed lymphocyte reactions. Fresh whole blood from approximately 9 HLA-typed healthy donors was used to isolate PBMCs. The germline V gene (reference sequence) sets CDR1 to MNHEY and CDR2 to SMNVEV. Including the terminal cysteine and phenylalanine, the CDR3 comprises 15 residues. Only the CDR3 DNA stays, 45 bases, in frame from base 1. V sheds 4 bases and J sheds 2 bases, leaving 15 bases between their ends. To prepare the library, the immunoSEQ multiplex PCR assay was applied. Approximately 100,000 TCR templates per sample were assayed on the deep sequencing platform. Genomic DNA extracted from sorted T cells was used for TCRbeta CDR3 sequencing. The published analysis was carried out like this. The R programming language was used for clonal analysis of TCRbeta CDR3 data. Alloreactive CD4+ and CD8+ clones were identified by comparing unstimulated samples to CFSE-low samples taken after the reaction. Regulatory or non-regulatory origin of alloreactive CD4+ clones was assigned by matching sequences to the sorted unstimulated Treg and non-Treg repertoires. TCRdb mirrors the immuneACCESS table, restricted to in-frame sequences. Some clones are absent from its copies; in checked studies, under half trace to an unresolved V gene, and the reason for the others is unknown. D and trimming come from the DNA, and the V and J calls and clone size come from that table. For this sample the table gives more than 85,000 clones, of which roughly 90% were detected only once. The ten largest account for 1.3% of the sample.

The sequence is built from TRBV27 and TRBJ2-7; the D gene cannot be resolved reliably. The sequence was collected from a human donor in good health. Sequenced input: CD4+ T cells sorted from blood. The CDR3 sequence is CASSSSATITYEQYF. The DNA sequence reads TGTGCCAGCAGTTCATCCGCCACGATTACCTACGAGCAGTACTTC.